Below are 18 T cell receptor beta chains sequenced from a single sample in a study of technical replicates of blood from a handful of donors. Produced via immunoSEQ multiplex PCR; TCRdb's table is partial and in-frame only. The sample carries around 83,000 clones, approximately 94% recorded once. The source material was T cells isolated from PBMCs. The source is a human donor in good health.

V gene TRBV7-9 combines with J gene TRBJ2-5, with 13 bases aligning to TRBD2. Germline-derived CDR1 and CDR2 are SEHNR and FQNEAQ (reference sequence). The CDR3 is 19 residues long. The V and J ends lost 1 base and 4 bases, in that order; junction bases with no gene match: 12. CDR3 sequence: CASSLGWTSGSKAGETQYF. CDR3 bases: TGTGCCAGCAGCTTAGGTTGGACTAGCGGGAGTAAGGCAGGAGAGACCCAGTACTTC.

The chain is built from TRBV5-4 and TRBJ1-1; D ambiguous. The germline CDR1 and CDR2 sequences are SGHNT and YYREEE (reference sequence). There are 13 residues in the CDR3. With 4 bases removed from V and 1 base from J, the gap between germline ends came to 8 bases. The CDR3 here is CASSPNGNTEAFF. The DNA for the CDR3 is TGTGCCAGCAGCCCCAACGGGAACACTGAAGCTTTCTTT.

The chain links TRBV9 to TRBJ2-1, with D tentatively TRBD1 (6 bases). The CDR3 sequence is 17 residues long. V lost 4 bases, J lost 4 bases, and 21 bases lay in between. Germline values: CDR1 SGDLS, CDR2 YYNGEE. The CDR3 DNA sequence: TGTGCCAGCAGCAGCTTGGGGGCCGCCCAAGGATACAATGAGCAGTTCTTC. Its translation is CASSSLGAAQGYNEQFF.

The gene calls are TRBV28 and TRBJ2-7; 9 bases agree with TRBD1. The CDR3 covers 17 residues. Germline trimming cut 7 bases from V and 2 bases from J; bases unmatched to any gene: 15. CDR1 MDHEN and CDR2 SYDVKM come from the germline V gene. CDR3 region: CASIGGQGLRVTYEQYF. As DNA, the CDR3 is TGTGCCAGCATCGGGGGACAGGGCCTACGTGTTACCTACGAGCAGTACTTC.

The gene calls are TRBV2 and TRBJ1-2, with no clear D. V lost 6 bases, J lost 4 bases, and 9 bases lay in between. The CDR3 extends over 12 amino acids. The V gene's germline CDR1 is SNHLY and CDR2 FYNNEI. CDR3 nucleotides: TGTGCCAGCAGCGGGTCTTTCTATGGCTACACCTTC. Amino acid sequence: CASSGSFYGYTF.

This CDR3 reads CASSLARDRAYEQYF. For the CDR3, the DNA is TGTGCCAGCAGTCTTGCCCGGGACAGGGCCTACGAGCAGTACTTC. The chain has TRBV27 and TRBJ2-7, with TRBD1 identical over 9 bases. With V trimmed by 5 bases and J by 2 bases, 7 bases remained unmatched. From germline, CDR1 is MNHEY and CDR2 SMNVEV (reference sequence). This CDR3 spans 15 amino acids.

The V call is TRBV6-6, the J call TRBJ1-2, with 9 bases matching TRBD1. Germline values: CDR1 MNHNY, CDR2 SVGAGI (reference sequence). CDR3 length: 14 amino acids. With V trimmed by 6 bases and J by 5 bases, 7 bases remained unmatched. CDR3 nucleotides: TGTGCCAGCAGCGGGACAGGGAGAGAGTATGGCTACACCTTC. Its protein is CASSGTGREYGYTF.

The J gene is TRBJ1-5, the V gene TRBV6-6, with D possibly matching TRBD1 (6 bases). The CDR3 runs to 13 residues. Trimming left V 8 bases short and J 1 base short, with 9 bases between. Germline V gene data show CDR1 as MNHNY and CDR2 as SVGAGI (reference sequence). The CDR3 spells CASGTGSNQPQHF. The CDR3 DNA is TGTGCCAGCGGCACAGGGAGCAATCAGCCCCAGCATTTT.

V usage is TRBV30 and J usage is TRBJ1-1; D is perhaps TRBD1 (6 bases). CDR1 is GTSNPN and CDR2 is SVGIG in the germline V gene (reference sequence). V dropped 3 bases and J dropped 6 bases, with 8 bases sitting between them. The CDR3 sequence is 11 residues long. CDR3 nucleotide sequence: TGTGCCTGGAGCAGGGGCGCTGAAGCTTTCTTT. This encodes CAWSRGAEAFF.

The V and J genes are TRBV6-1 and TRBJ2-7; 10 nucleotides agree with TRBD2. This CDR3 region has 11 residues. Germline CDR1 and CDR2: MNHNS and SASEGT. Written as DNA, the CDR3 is TGTGCCAGCAGGGGCCCGGGGACTAGCGCCGTC. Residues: CASRGPGTSAV.

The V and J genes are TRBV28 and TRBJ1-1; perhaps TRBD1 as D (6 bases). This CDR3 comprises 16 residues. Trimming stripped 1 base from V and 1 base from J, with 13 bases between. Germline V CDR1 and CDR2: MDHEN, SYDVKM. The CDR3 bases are TGTGCCAGCAGTTTATTAGCAGGGGATAAGAACACTGAAGCTTTCTTT. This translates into CASSLLAGDKNTEAFF.

The CDR3 loop is CASSDRGHVEAFF. DNA for the CDR3: TGTGCCAGCAGCGACAGGGGGCATGTTGAAGCTTTCTTT. This rearrangement joins TRBV13 to TRBJ1-1; 10 bases match TRBD1. The CDR3 spans 13 residues. Trimming cost V 5 bases and J 7 bases; bases outside gene matches: 4. Germline values: CDR1 PRHDT, CDR2 FYEKMQ (reference sequence).

CDR3 nucleotides: TGTGCCACCAGCAGGTTGACGGGAGCAGAGACCCAGTACTTC. This translates into CATSRLTGAETQYF. The V gene is TRBV15, the J gene TRBJ2-5; weak D call: TRBD2 (6 bases). Trimming took off 3 bases at V and 4 bases at J, with 12 bases between the two ends. The germline gives CDR1 LNHNV, CDR2 YYDKDF (reference sequence). The CDR3 sequence is 14 residues long.

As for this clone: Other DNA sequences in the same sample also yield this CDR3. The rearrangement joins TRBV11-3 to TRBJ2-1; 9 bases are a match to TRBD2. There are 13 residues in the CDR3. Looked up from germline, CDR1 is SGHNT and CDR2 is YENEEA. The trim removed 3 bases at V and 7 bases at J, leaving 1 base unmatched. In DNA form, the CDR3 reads TGTGCCAGCAGCTTGGGACTAGCTAATGAGCAGTTCTTC. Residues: CASSLGLANEQFF.

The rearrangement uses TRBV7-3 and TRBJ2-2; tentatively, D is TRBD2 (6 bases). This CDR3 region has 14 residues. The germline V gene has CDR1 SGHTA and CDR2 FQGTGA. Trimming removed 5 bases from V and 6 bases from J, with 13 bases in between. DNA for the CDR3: TGTGCCAGCAGCCCCGTACTAGCCGCCGGGGAGCTGTTTTTT. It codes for CASSPVLAAGELFF. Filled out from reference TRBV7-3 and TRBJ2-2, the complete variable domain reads GAGVSQTPSNKVTEKGKYVELRCDPISGHTALYWYRQSLGQGPEFLIYFQGTGAADDSGLPNDRFFAVRPEGSVSTLKIQRTERGDSAVYLCASSPVLAAGELFFGEGSRLTVL.

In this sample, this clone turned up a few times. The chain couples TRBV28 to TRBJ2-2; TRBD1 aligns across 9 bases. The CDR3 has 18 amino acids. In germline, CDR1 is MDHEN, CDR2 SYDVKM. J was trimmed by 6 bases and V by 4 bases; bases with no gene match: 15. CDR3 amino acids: CASSSPPSKGQGAGELFF. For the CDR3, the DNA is TGTGCCAGCAGTTCCCCACCATCCAAGGGACAGGGTGCCGGGGAGCTGTTTTTT.

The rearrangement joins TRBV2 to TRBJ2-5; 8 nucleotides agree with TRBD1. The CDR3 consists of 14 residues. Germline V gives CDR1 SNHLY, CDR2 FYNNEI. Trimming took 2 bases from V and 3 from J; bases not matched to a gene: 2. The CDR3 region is CASSELTGEETQYF. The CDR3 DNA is TGTGCCAGCAGTGAATTGACAGGGGAAGAGACCCAGTACTTC.

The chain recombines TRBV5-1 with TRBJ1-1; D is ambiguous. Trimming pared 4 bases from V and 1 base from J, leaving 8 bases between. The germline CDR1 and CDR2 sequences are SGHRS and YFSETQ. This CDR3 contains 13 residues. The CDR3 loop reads CASSLEANTEAFF. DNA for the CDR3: TGCGCCAGCAGCCTCGAGGCGAACACTGAAGCTTTCTTT. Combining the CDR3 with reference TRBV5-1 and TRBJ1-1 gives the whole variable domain KAGVTQTPRYLIKTRGQQVTLSCSPISGHRSVSWYQQTPGQGLQFLFEYFSETQRNKGNFPGRFSGRQFSNSRSEMNVSTLELGDSALYLCASSLEANTEAFFGQGTRLTVV.